This entry is about one T cell receptor beta chain. The data stem from a study of blood T cell repertoires in COVID-19. As for the study in general: COVID-19 samples from acute and convalescent phases originated in the United States, Italy and Spain. Nucleic acid was either cDNA or gDNA, and it came from T cells, B-cell-depleted T cells, or PBMCs.

In the source study's methods: Using reference gene primer amplification, nucleated cell counts were estimated. Clones were read by immunoSEQ multiplex PCR, and TCRdb kept only the in-frame ones, dropping some. The V and J calls and the clone size are those of that table, but D and trimming were determined from the DNA. This table holds approximately 260,000 clones, 82% found once. This clonotype was obtained from a woman aged 80 or older with active or convalescent COVID-19. Material for sequencing was peripheral blood.

The CDR3 DNA is TGTGCCAGCAGCTTGGGGACAGCATGGGTGGTAGCTTTCTTT. Translating it yields CASSLGTAWVVAFF. The chain couples TRBV5-6 to TRBJ1-1, with a possible D match to TRBD1 (6 bases). Germline V gives CDR1 SGHDT, CDR2 YYEEEE. Trimming took off 0 bases at V and 10 bases at J, with 16 bases between the two ends. The CDR3 has 14 residues.